These 19 T cell receptor beta chains share one sample of origin, sequenced in a study of blood T cell repertoires in COVID-19. This table comes from immunoSEQ multiplex PCR, and its TCRdb copy is limited to in-frame clones, with some not included. In the table there are about 50,000 clones, about nine tenths of which are singletons. The sample consisted of peripheral blood. These receptors were obtained from a human donor in a cohort sampled during active COVID-19.

The chain combines TRBV12-3 or TRBV12-4 with TRBJ2-7; D is possibly TRBD1 (5 bases). The V end lost 6 bases, the J end lost 2 bases, and 11 bases lay between the germline ends. This CDR3 has 13 residues. DNA of the CDR3: TGTGCCAGCAGCTATGACAGTCCCTACGAGCAGTACTTC. Its translation is CASSYDSPYEQYF.

The gene calls are TRBV28 and TRBJ1-1; 9 bases are shared with TRBD1. This CDR3 region has 15 residues. In germline, CDR1 is MDHEN, CDR2 SYDVKM. With 6 bases clipped from V and 7 bases from J, the junction kept 12 bases outside the gene matches. The CDR3 sequence: CASRLAGTGLHEAFF. CDR3 in DNA: TGTGCCAGCAGATTGGCCGGGACAGGGCTACATGAAGCTTTCTTT.

The V call is TRBV10-1, the J call TRBJ1-6; no firm D call. V lost 4 bases and J lost 7, with 8 bases in between. CDR3 length: 13 residues. Germline CDR1 is WNHNN and CDR2 is SYGVQD (reference sequence). The CDR3 spells CASSATGNSPLHF. The CDR3 DNA follows: TGCGCCAGCAGTGCTACGGGGAATTCACCCCTCCACTTT.

This clone turned up a few times. V and J are TRBV9 and TRBJ1-3, with 10 bases matching TRBD1. The CDR3 covers 18 residues. CDR1 and CDR2 from the germline V gene are SGDLS and YYNGEE. The V segment lost 4 bases and the J segment 0 bases; nucleotides outside the gene matches: 10. The CDR3 bases are TGTGCCAGCAGCTCACGGACAGGGGGAATGAGCTCTGGAAACACCATATATTTT. Its translation: CASSSRTGGMSSGNTIYF.

The chain has TRBV2 and TRBJ1-1; D is possibly TRBD1 (5 bases). The CDR3 extends over 15 amino acids. Between the trimmed V and J ends, which lost 5 bases and 5 bases, there was a span of 18 bases. The germline V gene has CDR1 SNHLY and CDR2 FYNNEI. The chain's CDR3 is CASSPDISEGTEAFF. The CDR3 DNA follows: TGTGCCAGCAGTCCTGACATCTCGGAGGGGACTGAAGCTTTCTTT.

This clone was seen a single time. The V call is TRBV27, the J call TRBJ2-5, with 9 bases matching TRBD2. CDR1 is MNHEY and CDR2 is SMNVEV in the germline V gene (reference sequence). CDR3 size: 17 residues. Trimming removed 5 bases from V and 4 bases from J; junction bases left unmatched: 14. CDR3 residues: CASSASGGPRVGETQYF. CDR3 nucleotide sequence: TGTGCCAGCAGTGCGAGCGGGGGGCCCCGGGTGGGAGAGACCCAGTACTTC.

The chain links TRBV11-3 to TRBJ2-7; TRBD1 agrees at 9 bases. Germline trimming cut 5 bases from V and 6 bases from J; bases unmatched to any gene: 11. This CDR3 is 15 amino acids long. Germline loops: CDR1 SGHNT, CDR2 YENEEA. The CDR3 loop reads CASSGSGTGTLEQYV. The CDR3 nucleotides are TGTGCCAGCAGCGGCTCCGGGACAGGGACCCTCGAGCAGTACGTC.

The chain is built from TRBV19 and TRBJ2-6; D uncertain. Germline lookup yields CDR1 LNHDA and CDR2 SQIVND (reference sequence). The CDR3 contains 16 residues. Trimming removed 7 bases at V and 2 bases at J, with 15 bases between. The CDR3 sequence: CASNEDTAPGANVLTF. The CDR3 nucleotides read TGTGCCAGTAACGAAGACACGGCCCCTGGGGCCAACGTCCTGACTTTC. The complete variable domain, with remaining parts taken from reference TRBV19 and TRBJ2-6, reads DGGITQSPKYLFRKEGQNVTLSCEQNLNHDAMYWYRQDPGQGLRLIYYSQIVNDFQKGDIAEGYSVSREKKESFPLTVTSAQKNPTAFYLCASNEDTAPGANVLTFGAGSRLTVL.

The chain uses TRBV5-1 and TRBJ2-7; TRBD1 aligns across 9 bases. Germline CDR1 reads SGHRS; CDR2 reads YFSETQ. CDR3 length equals 14 residues. The J segment lost 6 bases and the V segment lost 3 bases, leaving 7 bases of the junction unmatched. The CDR3 sequence is CASSSEQGAGEQYV. In DNA form, the CDR3 reads TGCGCCAGCAGCTCAGAACAGGGGGCTGGCGAGCAGTACGTC.

Concerning this clone itself: This specimen includes other DNA sequences encoding the same CDR3. The chain employs TRBV19 and TRBJ2-6; 9 positions agree with TRBD1. This CDR3 is built from 17 residues. The J segment lost 1 base and the V segment lost 3 bases, leaving 4 bases of the junction unmatched. Germline values: CDR1 LNHDA, CDR2 SQIVND (reference sequence). The DNA for the CDR3 is TGTGCCAGTAGTATCGGGACAGGGAGGTCTGGGGCCAACGTCCTGACTTTC. Its protein product is CASSIGTGRSGANVLTF.

The chain carries TRBV4-1 and TRBJ2-5; no clear D. The CDR3 extends over 13 amino acids. Germline CDR1 and CDR2: MGHRA and YSYEKL. The germline V and J ends were trimmed by 4 bases and 4 bases, with 10 bases remaining between them. This CDR3 is CASSRGLRETQYF. In DNA, the CDR3 is TGCGCCAGCAGCCGTGGGCTTAGAGAGACCCAGTACTTC.

This chain connects TRBV29-1 to TRBJ1-4; 10 bases are a match to TRBD1. The V segment lost 7 bases and the J segment 3 bases; nucleotides outside the gene matches: 5. The CDR3 is 14 residues long. Germline V gene data show CDR1 as SQVTM and CDR2 as ANQGSEA. The CDR3 here is CSARQGAANEKLFF. The CDR3 region has the DNA TGCAGCGCCCGACAGGGGGCTGCTAATGAAAAACTGTTTTTT. The full variable domain, rest sourced from reference TRBV29-1 and TRBJ1-4, is SAVISQKPSRDICQRGTSLTIQCQVDSQVTMMFWYRQQPGQSLTLIATANQGSEATYESGFVIDKFPISRPNLTFSTLTVSNMSPEDSSIYLCSARQGAANEKLFFGSGTQLSVL.

V and J are TRBV28 and TRBJ2-3; the D gene is possibly TRBD2 (5 bases). CDR1 MDHEN and CDR2 SYDVKM come from the germline V gene. The CDR3 totals 13 residues. V lost 8 bases to trimming and J lost 2 bases, with 11 bases between them. The chain's CDR3 is CASVSGNTDTQYF. The CDR3 nucleotides read TGTGCCAGCGTCAGCGGAAACACAGATACGCAGTATTTT.

V is TRBV12-5 and J is TRBJ1-6; D might be TRBD1 (5 bases). The germline gives CDR1 LGHNT, CDR2 FRNRAP. Trimming pared 1 base from V and 6 bases from J, leaving 16 bases between. There are 17 residues in the CDR3. CDR3 bases: TGTGCTAGTGGTTTGGATTTTCCCCAGGGACTTAATTCACCCCTCCACTTT. Translated: CASGLDFPQGLNSPLHF.

The chain carries TRBV2 and TRBJ2-7, with D possibly TRBD2 on 5 matching bases. CDR1 is SNHLY and CDR2 is FYNNEI in the germline V gene. Deletions cut 9 bases from V and 4 bases from J, with 16 bases between. The CDR3 sequence is 13 residues long. As DNA, the CDR3 is TGTGCCAGTGGGGTGGTTAGCGTTTACGAGCAGTACTTC. The encoded protein is CASGVVSVYEQYF.

J is TRBJ1-5 and V is TRBV28; D call uncertain. The V and J ends lost 3 bases and 9 bases respectively, with 9 bases between them. This CDR3 spans 12 amino acids. Germline loops: CDR1 MDHEN, CDR2 SYDVKM. The CDR3 spells CASSLQSGPQHF. Written as DNA, the CDR3 is TGTGCCAGCAGTTTGCAATCAGGGCCCCAGCATTTT.

The genes are TRBV2 and TRBJ1-1; TRBD1 aligns across 9 bases. The V gene's germline CDR1 is SNHLY and CDR2 FYNNEI. The CDR3 is made up of 13 amino acids. V gave up 3 bases and J gave up 10 bases; unmatched junction bases: 6. Written as DNA, the CDR3 is TGTGCCAGCAGTGAGGGACAGGGAATAGTAGCTTTCTTT. Encoded protein: CASSEGQGIVAFF.

The rearrangement uses TRBV2 and TRBJ2-1; D is unclear. The germline V and J ends were trimmed by 5 bases and 15 bases, with 14 bases remaining between them. The germline gives CDR1 SNHLY, CDR2 FYNNEI. This CDR3 region has 11 residues. CDR3 DNA: TGTGCCAGCAGTTCGACACGAGCATGGTTCTTC. This sequence encodes CASSSTRAWFF.

This chain links TRBV3-1 (or the pseudogene TRBV3-2) with TRBJ1-1, with 11 bases matching TRBD1. From germline, CDR1 is LGHDT and CDR2 YNNKEL (reference sequence). V shed 5 bases and J 5 bases; nucleotides not matched to a gene: 7. The CDR3 runs 15 residues. The CDR3: CASSAWDRGGTEAFF. CDR3 in DNA: TGTGCCAGCAGCGCATGGGACAGGGGGGGGACTGAAGCTTTCTTT.